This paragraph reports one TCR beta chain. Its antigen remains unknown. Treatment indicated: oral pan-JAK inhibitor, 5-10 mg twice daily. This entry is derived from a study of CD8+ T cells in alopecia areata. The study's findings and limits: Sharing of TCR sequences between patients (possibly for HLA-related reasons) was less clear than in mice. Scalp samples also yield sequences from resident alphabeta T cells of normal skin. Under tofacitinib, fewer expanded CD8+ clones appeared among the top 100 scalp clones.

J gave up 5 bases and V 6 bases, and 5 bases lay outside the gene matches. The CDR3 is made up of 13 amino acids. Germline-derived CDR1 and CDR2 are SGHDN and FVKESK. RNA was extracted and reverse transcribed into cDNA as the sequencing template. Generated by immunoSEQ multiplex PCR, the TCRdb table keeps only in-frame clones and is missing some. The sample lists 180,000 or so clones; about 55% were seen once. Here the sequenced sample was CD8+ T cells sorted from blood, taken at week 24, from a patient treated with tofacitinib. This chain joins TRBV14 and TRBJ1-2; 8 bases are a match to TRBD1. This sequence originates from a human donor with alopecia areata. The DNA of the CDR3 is TGTGCCAGCAGAGCAGGGGGCGGTTATGGCTACACCTTC. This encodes CASRAGGGYGYTF.